These T cell receptor beta chains were read from a single sample in a study of Ad26.COV2.S vaccination and SARS-CoV-2 variants. Generated by immunoSEQ multiplex PCR, the TCRdb table keeps only in-frame clones and is missing some. The sample comprises over 85,000 clones, around 80% of which are singletons, and 15% to 20% rests with the top ten. Sequenced material: peripheral blood, taken after recovery from COVID-19. The source of these receptors is a human donor who had recovered from COVID-19. Each CDR3 is given with its conserved first and last residue. D genes are given only for firm matches. Only some rows state a clone size, as once, few, many or a class for expanded clones.

j_call: TRBJ2-7
clone_size: few
d_call: TRBD1
v_call: TRBV19
cdr3_aa: CASSIGTVYEQYF
cdr3_nt: TGTGCCAGTAGTATCGGGACAGTTTACGAGCAGTACTTC

j_call: TRBJ2-6
clone_size: NA
d_call: NA
v_call: TRBV25-1
cdr3_aa: CASSESVGAGANVLTF
cdr3_nt: TGTGCCAGCAGTGAATCGGTTGGTGCTGGGGCCAACGTCCTGACTTTC

j_call: TRBJ2-3
clone_size: NA
d_call: NA
v_call: TRBV19
cdr3_aa: CASSISGGGTDTQYF
cdr3_nt: TGTGCCAGTAGTATATCCGGGGGAGGCACAGATACGCAGTATTTT

j_call: TRBJ2-7
clone_size: many
d_call: NA
v_call: TRBV28
cdr3_aa: CASSIGIPGSNEQYF
cdr3_nt: TGTGCCAGCAGTATAGGTATTCCGGGAAGCAACGAGCAGTACTTC

j_call: TRBJ2-2
clone_size: NA
d_call: NA
v_call: TRBV19
cdr3_aa: CASRNTGTGELFF
cdr3_nt: TGTGCCAGTAGAAACACCGGCACCGGGGAGCTGTTTTTT

j_call: TRBJ2-1
clone_size: few
d_call: TRBD2
v_call: TRBV2
cdr3_aa: CASREIAGGLNEQFF
cdr3_nt: TGTGCCAGCAGGGAGATAGCGGGGGGACTCAATGAGCAGTTCTTC

j_call: TRBJ2-5
clone_size: few
d_call: NA
v_call: TRBV12-3/TRBV12-4
cdr3_aa: CASSRLPPETQYF
cdr3_nt: TGTGCCAGCAGTCGACTTCCCCCAGAGACCCAGTACTTC

j_call: TRBJ1-5
clone_size: NA
d_call: NA
v_call: TRBV5-6
cdr3_aa: CASSLPGVDQPQHF
cdr3_nt: TGTGCCAGCAGCTTGCCCGGGGTCGATCAGCCCCAGCATTTT

j_call: TRBJ2-2
clone_size: NA
d_call: NA
v_call: TRBV7-9
cdr3_aa: CASSLYGGELFF
cdr3_nt: TGTGCCAGCAGCTTATACGGCGGGGAGCTGTTTTTT

j_call: TRBJ1-1
clone_size: once
d_call: NA
v_call: TRBV10-3
cdr3_aa: CAIRQNTEAFF
cdr3_nt: TGTGCCATCAGGCAGAACACTGAAGCTTTCTTT

j_call: TRBJ2-1
clone_size: NA
d_call: NA
v_call: TRBV3-1/TRBV3-2
cdr3_aa: CASTSTINNEQFF
cdr3_nt: TGTGCCAGCACCTCAACTATAAACAATGAGCAGTTCTTC

j_call: TRBJ1-1
clone_size: NA
d_call: NA
v_call: TRBV6-5
cdr3_aa: CASTQETRNTEAFF
cdr3_nt: TGTGCCAGCACCCAAGAGACGAGGAACACTGAAGCTTTCTTT

j_call: TRBJ1-6
clone_size: NA
d_call: NA
v_call: TRBV4-1
cdr3_aa: CASSLPYSPLHF
cdr3_nt: TGCGCCAGCAGCCTGCCTTATTCACCCCTCCACTTT

j_call: TRBJ1-5
clone_size: NA
d_call: NA
v_call: TRBV6-2/TRBV6-3
cdr3_aa: CASSYSMGYSNQPQHF
cdr3_nt: TGTGCCAGCAGTTACTCGATGGGATATAGCAATCAGCCCCAGCATTTT

j_call: TRBJ2-1
clone_size: NA
d_call: TRBD2
v_call: TRBV7-3
cdr3_aa: CASSQKSAGGQFF
cdr3_nt: TGTGCCAGCAGCCAAAAGTCAGCGGGGGGTCAGTTCTTC

j_call: TRBJ2-2
clone_size: NA
d_call: NA
v_call: TRBV30
cdr3_aa: CAWSVPVTGELFF
cdr3_nt: TGTGCCTGGAGTGTTCCAGTCACCGGGGAGCTGTTTTTT

j_call: TRBJ2-7
clone_size: NA
d_call: NA
v_call: TRBV7-2
cdr3_aa: CASSSADKYEQYF
cdr3_nt: TGTGCCAGCAGCTCCGCCGACAAGTACGAGCAGTACTTC

j_call: TRBJ2-1
clone_size: NA
d_call: TRBD2
v_call: TRBV27
cdr3_aa: CASSSFAGGSYNEQFF
cdr3_nt: TGTGCCAGCAGTTCTTTTGCGGGGGGCTCCTACAATGAGCAGTTCTTC

j_call: TRBJ2-7
clone_size: NA
d_call: NA
v_call: TRBV7-2
cdr3_aa: CASRMTQNRYEQYF
cdr3_nt: TGTGCCAGCAGGATGACACAAAATCGCTACGAGCAGTACTTC

j_call: TRBJ2-2
clone_size: NA
d_call: NA
v_call: TRBV15
cdr3_aa: CATSRDGGPQEKLFF
cdr3_nt: TGTGCCACCAGCAGAGATGGAGGACCCCAGGAGAAGCTGTTTTTT

j_call: TRBJ2-3
clone_size: NA
d_call: NA
v_call: TRBV11-2
cdr3_aa: CASSLAGGVSTDTQYF
cdr3_nt: TGTGCCAGCAGCTTAGCTGGCGGGGTGAGCACAGATACGCAGTATTTT

j_call: TRBJ1-1
clone_size: NA
d_call: NA
v_call: TRBV3-1/TRBV3-2
cdr3_aa: CASSQEGGLTEAFF
cdr3_nt: TGTGCCAGCAGCCAGGAAGGGGGGCTTACTGAAGCTTTCTTT

j_call: TRBJ2-5
clone_size: NA
d_call: TRBD1
v_call: TRBV9
cdr3_aa: CASSAAGQGIETQYF
cdr3_nt: TGTGCCAGCAGCGCAGCCGGACAGGGTATAGAGACCCAGTACTTC

j_call: TRBJ2-5
clone_size: NA
d_call: TRBD1
v_call: TRBV30
cdr3_aa: CAFDRGGETQYF
cdr3_nt: TGTGCCTTCGACAGGGGTGGGGAGACCCAGTACTTC

j_call: TRBJ1-1
clone_size: NA
d_call: NA
v_call: TRBV29-1
cdr3_aa: CSVAEQLASREAFF
cdr3_nt: TGCAGCGTCGCGGAACAATTGGCCTCCCGTGAAGCTTTCTTT

j_call: TRBJ2-7
clone_size: NA
d_call: TRBD1
v_call: TRBV5-1
cdr3_aa: CASSQGQSSYEQYF
cdr3_nt: TGCGCCAGCAGCCAGGGACAGAGCTCCTACGAGCAGTACTTC

j_call: TRBJ1-5
clone_size: NA
d_call: NA
v_call: TRBV27
cdr3_aa: CASSRSGTNSNQPQHF
cdr3_nt: TGTGCCAGCAGTAGATCCGGGACAAACAGCAATCAGCCCCAGCATTTT

j_call: TRBJ1-1
clone_size: NA
d_call: NA
v_call: TRBV27
cdr3_aa: CASSPTREAFF
cdr3_nt: TGTGCCAGCAGTCCTACCCGAGAAGCTTTCTTT

j_call: TRBJ1-2
clone_size: NA
d_call: NA
v_call: TRBV15
cdr3_aa: CATSRVDYGYTF
cdr3_nt: TGTGCCACCAGCAGAGTAGACTATGGCTACACCTTC

j_call: TRBJ1-3
clone_size: few
d_call: NA
v_call: TRBV6-5
cdr3_aa: CASSQSSGGLNTIYF
cdr3_nt: TGTGCCAGCTCCCAAAGCTCCGGGGGCTTAAACACCATATATTTT

j_call: TRBJ2-3
clone_size: NA
d_call: NA
v_call: TRBV5-1
cdr3_aa: CASSWDGVTDTQYF
cdr3_nt: TGCGCCAGCAGCTGGGATGGGGTCACAGATACGCAGTATTTT

j_call: TRBJ2-3
clone_size: NA
d_call: TRBD2
v_call: TRBV9
cdr3_aa: CASSITSGGTPDTQYF
cdr3_nt: TGTGCCAGCAGCATAACTAGCGGGGGGACTCCAGATACGCAGTATTTT

j_call: TRBJ1-1
clone_size: NA
d_call: TRBD1
v_call: TRBV6-5
cdr3_aa: CASSYGGQGRTEAFF
cdr3_nt: TGTGCCAGCAGTTATGGGGGACAGGGCAGGACTGAAGCTTTCTTT

j_call: TRBJ2-3
clone_size: NA
d_call: NA
v_call: TRBV27
cdr3_aa: CASSSRSGYTQYF
cdr3_nt: TGTGCCAGCAGTTCGCGGTCCGGCTATACGCAGTATTTT

j_call: TRBJ1-5
clone_size: many
d_call: NA
v_call: TRBV30
cdr3_aa: CAWSEGGYQPQHF
cdr3_nt: TGTGCCTGGAGTGAGGGGGGCTATCAGCCCCAGCATTTT

j_call: TRBJ1-6
clone_size: NA
d_call: NA
v_call: TRBV5-5
cdr3_aa: CASSLLMTSSSYNSPLHF
cdr3_nt: TGTGCCAGCAGCCTGCTTATGACTTCCAGCTCCTATAATTCACCCCTCCACTTT

j_call: TRBJ1-2
clone_size: NA
d_call: NA
v_call: TRBV6-2/TRBV6-3
cdr3_aa: CASSMGNGYTF
cdr3_nt: TGTGCCAGCAGCATGGGGAATGGCTACACCTTC

j_call: TRBJ1-5
clone_size: few
d_call: NA
v_call: TRBV4-1
cdr3_aa: CASSQFSSNQPQHF
cdr3_nt: TGCGCCAGCAGCCAGTTTAGCAGCAATCAGCCCCAGCATTTT

j_call: TRBJ2-5
clone_size: once
d_call: NA
v_call: TRBV15
cdr3_aa: CATSEGVRETQYF
cdr3_nt: TGTGCCACCAGCGAGGGGGTAAGGGAGACCCAGTACTTC

j_call: TRBJ2-7
clone_size: NA
d_call: TRBD2
v_call: TRBV27
cdr3_aa: CASSLGLAGSPYEQYF
cdr3_nt: TGTGCCAGCAGTCTGGGACTAGCGGGGAGCCCCTACGAGCAGTACTTC

j_call: TRBJ2-5
clone_size: NA
d_call: NA
v_call: TRBV19
cdr3_aa: CASSHQGQYGGETQYF
cdr3_nt: TGTGCCAGTAGTCACCAGGGGCAATACGGAGGCGAGACCCAGTACTTC